The 21 T cell receptor beta chains reported below all come from one sample, sequenced in a study of OX40 agonist ivuxolimab in advanced cancers. Profiling relied on immunoSEQ multiplex PCR, and the TCRdb table lists in-frame clones only, not all of them. The data contain approximately 20,000 clones, 80% to 90% of them singletons. The source was CD4+ or CD8+ T cells sorted from blood, collected in a trial of the OX40 agonist ivuxolimab. Receptor source: an adult with an advanced solid tumor such as melanoma, head and neck, liver or kidney cancer.

The chain carries TRBV15 and TRBJ1-1, with TRBD1 matching over 8 bases. CDR1 is LNHNV, CDR2 YYDKDF, per germline (reference sequence). The CDR3 is 15 residues long. Trimming cost V 3 bases and J 5 bases; bases outside gene matches: 8. CDR3 amino acids: CATSRLQGGKTEAFF. The CDR3 nucleotides read TGTGCCACCAGCAGGTTACAGGGGGGCAAAACTGAAGCTTTCTTT.

In its sample, this clone was seen a few times. The CDR3 nucleotides read TGTGCCATCAGTGGGGAAGGGAGGTTTATCTACGAGCAGTACTTC. This translates into CAISGEGRFIYEQYF. The chain employs TRBV10-3 and TRBJ2-7, with D perhaps matching TRBD2 (6 bases). In germline, CDR1 is ENHRY, CDR2 SYGVKD. V lost 4 bases, J lost 3 bases, and 16 bases lay in between. CDR3 length: 15 amino acids.

The chain couples TRBV10-1 to TRBJ2-1, with 10 positions matching TRBD2. The ends lost 5 bases at V and 4 bases at J; junction bases unmatched: 14. The CDR3 is made up of 18 amino acids. Germline V gives CDR1 WNHNN, CDR2 SYGVQD (reference sequence). The CDR3 spells CASSSLGIAGGNYNEQFF. CDR3 sequence (DNA): TGCGCCAGCAGTTCCCTAGGGATAGCGGGAGGAAATTACAATGAGCAGTTCTTC.

The chain uses TRBV7-9 and TRBJ2-1; TRBD1 agrees at 8 bases. The CDR3 is made up of 16 amino acids. V was clipped by 2 bases and J by 5 bases; unmatched bases: 8. Per germline, CDR1 SEHNR and CDR2 FQNEAQ (reference sequence). DNA of the CDR3: TGTGCCAGCAGCTTATACAGGACAGGGCAAAACAATGAGCAGTTCTTC. It translates to CASSLYRTGQNNEQFF.

The CDR3 DNA follows: TGTGCCAGCAGCACGGGACAGGGGGGCCTCACAGATACGCAGTATTTT. This encodes CASSTGQGGLTDTQYF. The gene calls are TRBV5-8 and TRBJ2-3, with 11 bases fitting TRBD1. The germline V gene encodes CDR1 SGHTS and CDR2 YDEGEE. With V trimmed by 4 bases and J by 2 bases, 6 bases remained unmatched. The CDR3 length is 16 residues.

Comments on this clone: Its ends do not fully match the called genes, so a read error is possible. J is TRBJ2-7 and V is TRBV30; TRBD2 agrees at 7 bases. The CDR3 totals 11 residues. Germline assignment: CDR1 GTSNPN and CDR2 SVGIG (reference sequence). CDR3 bases: TGTGCCTGGAGTGTAAGGCGGGAGCGGTACTTC. It yields the protein CAWSVRRERYF.

This clone was detected only a few times. This chain connects TRBV15 to TRBJ2-1, with D uncertain. The germline CDR1 and CDR2 sequences are LNHNV and YYDKDF (reference sequence). V was pared by 0 bases and J by 5 bases, with 20 bases between. The CDR3 has 18 amino acids. CDR3 region: CATSRDLWNEDPNNEQFF. The CDR3 DNA follows: TGTGCCACCAGCAGAGATCTTTGGAATGAGGACCCAAACAATGAGCAGTTCTTC.

This chain links TRBV11-2 with TRBJ2-7; no reliable D call. The V end was cut by 5 bases, the J end by 3 bases, with 14 bases between. Germline V gene lookup returns CDR1 SGHAT and CDR2 FQNNGV. The CDR3 spans 14 residues. The CDR3, as DNA: TGTGCCAGCAGCCGATCCGGTGCAGGCTACGAGCAGTACTTC. Its translation: CASSRSGAGYEQYF.

The chain employs TRBV5-6 and TRBJ2-2, with D unresolved. Trimming removed 0 bases from V and 7 bases from J, with 7 bases in between. CDR1 SGHDT and CDR2 YYEEEE come from the germline V gene. The CDR3 totals 13 residues. The CDR3 here is CASSLADFGELFF. DNA for the CDR3: TGTGCCAGCAGCTTGGCCGACTTCGGGGAGCTGTTTTTT.

J is TRBJ1-5 and V is TRBV28, with 9 bases identical to TRBD1. The germline CDR1 and CDR2 sequences are MDHEN and SYDVKM. The CDR3 is made up of 21 amino acids. V lost 3 bases and J lost 2; bases outside the gene matches: 20. CDR3 sequence (DNA): TGTGCCAGCAGTTTGTTCGGGACAGGGCAAAATAGGTGGCTCGGCAATCAGCCCCAGCATTTT. This translates into CASSLFGTGQNRWLGNQPQHF. Looking up the rest from reference TRBV28 and TRBJ1-5 gives the full variable domain: DVKVTQSSRYLVKRTGEKVFLECVQDMDHENMFWYRQDPGLGLRLIYFSYDVKMKEKGDIPEGYSVSREKKERFSLILESASTNQTSMYLCASSLFGTGQNRWLGNQPQHFGDGTRLSIL.

This clone was counted only a few times. The rearrangement joins TRBV7-9 to TRBJ1-2, with D maybe TRBD1 (5 bases). The CDR3 extends over 13 amino acids. V gave up 1 base and J gave up 8 bases, with 11 bases separating them. The germline gives CDR1 SEHNR, CDR2 FQNEAQ (reference sequence). The DNA for the CDR3 is TGTGCCAGCAGCTTAGGTCAGGGTCTGGGCTACACCTTC. Translating gives CASSLGQGLGYTF.

The V call is TRBV7-2, the J call TRBJ2-1; perhaps TRBD1 as D (6 bases). Trimming cost V 4 bases and J 0 bases, with 10 bases left between them. This CDR3 contains 15 residues. Germline values: CDR1 SGHTA, CDR2 FQGNSA. CDR3 nucleotide sequence: TGTGCCAGCAGCTCCAGGGGCAACTCCTACAATGAGCAGTTCTTC. This sequence encodes CASSSRGNSYNEQFF. The full variable domain, with the rest looked up from reference TRBV7-2 and TRBJ2-1, is GAGVSQSPSNKVTEKGKDVELRCDPISGHTALYWYRQSLGQGLEFLIYFQGNSAPDKSGLPSDRFSAERTGGSVSTLTIQRTQQEDSAVYLCASSSRGNSYNEQFFGPGTRLTVL.

The chain carries TRBV27 and TRBJ1-3; D uncertain. Looked up from germline, CDR1 is MNHEY and CDR2 is SMNVEV (reference sequence). Trimming took 0 bases from V and 4 from J, leaving 10 bases between them. The CDR3 has 15 amino acids. CDR3 bases: TGTGCCAGCAGTTTATCAGGGCTTATAGGAAACACCATATATTTT. As protein: CASSLSGLIGNTIYF.

This clone is categorized as medium-sized. The chain recombines TRBV27 with TRBJ2-7; the D gene is possibly TRBD2 (6 bases). CDR3 length: 15 amino acids. Trimming took 2 bases from V and 3 from J, leaving 14 bases between them. CDR1 and CDR2 (germline): MNHEY, SMNVEV (reference sequence). The CDR3 DNA sequence: TGTGCCAGCAGTTTACGTTGGGGGGAGGTCTACGAGCAGTACTTC. The encoded protein is CASSLRWGEVYEQYF.

The chain has TRBV7-9 and TRBJ2-5; D gene ambiguous. CDR1 and CDR2 from the germline V gene are SEHNR and FQNEAQ (reference sequence). Trimming took 5 bases from V and 5 from J, leaving 15 bases between them. The CDR3 is made up of 14 amino acids. This chain's CDR3 is CASSRRADRETQYF. The CDR3 bases are TGTGCCAGCAGCAGACGGGCAGACCGGGAGACCCAGTACTTC.

The rearrangement uses TRBV7-9 and TRBJ1-1; D is ambiguous. This CDR3 spans 13 amino acids. Between the trimmed V and J ends, which lost 2 bases and 8 bases, there was a span of 12 bases. CDR1 SEHNR and CDR2 FQNEAQ come from the germline V gene (reference sequence). The CDR3 bases are TGTGCCAGCAGCTTAACGATTCGGGAAGAAGCTTTCTTT. Translated, it gives CASSLTIREEAFF.

This sequence joins TRBV5-4 and TRBJ1-1; D call uncertain. The germline V gene encodes CDR1 SGHNT and CDR2 YYREEE (reference sequence). Deletions cut 0 bases from V and 5 bases from J, with 11 bases between. This CDR3 comprises 14 residues. This CDR3 reads CASSLASYGTEAFF. The CDR3 DNA is TGTGCCAGCAGCTTGGCCTCCTACGGAACTGAAGCTTTCTTT. The full variable domain, in which reference TRBV5-4 and TRBJ1-1 provide the parts outside the CDR3, is ETGVTQSPTHLIKTRGQQVTLRCSSQSGHNTVSWYQQALGQGPQFIFQYYREEENGRGNFPPRFSGLQFPNYSSELNVNALELDDSALYLCASSLASYGTEAFFGQGTRLTVV.

The chain carries TRBV10-3 and TRBJ1-1; 9 bases map to TRBD1. Germline CDR1 is ENHRY and CDR2 is SYGVKD. This CDR3 is 15 amino acids long. Trimming at V came to 0 bases and at J to 2 bases, leaving 1 base not matched to a gene. The CDR3 here is CAISESGQGNTEAFF. CDR3 coding DNA: TGTGCCATCAGTGAGTCGGGACAGGGAAACACTGAAGCTTTCTTT.

This clone was observed a handful of times. V and J are TRBV30 and TRBJ1-1; 7 bases are a match to TRBD1. V shed 5 bases and J 4 bases; nucleotides not matched to a gene: 4. Germline V gene sequence: CDR1 GTSNPN, CDR2 SVGIG (reference sequence). The CDR3 totals 12 residues. CDR3 DNA: TGTGCCTGGTTACAGGGGCTCACTGAAGCTTTCTTT. Its translation is CAWLQGLTEAFF.

This clone turned up a few times. V gene TRBV10-3 combines with J gene TRBJ2-1, with 7 bases that match TRBD1. The CDR3 is made up of 14 amino acids. Per germline, CDR1 ENHRY and CDR2 SYGVKD. V shed 7 bases and J 0 bases; nucleotides not matched to a gene: 3. The DNA of the CDR3 is TGTGCCATCAATCCAGGGGGCTCCTACAATGAGCAGTTCTTC. It encodes CAINPGGSYNEQFF.

This clone was seen a single time. The V call is TRBV7-9, the J call TRBJ2-2; D is undetermined. CDR3 length: 14 residues. Trimming cost V 1 base and J 4 bases, with 7 bases left between them. In germline, CDR1 is SEHNR, CDR2 FQNEAQ (reference sequence). The CDR3 sequence is CASSLGSSTGELFF. The CDR3 nucleotides are TGTGCCAGCAGCTTAGGCTCGAGCACCGGGGAGCTGTTTTTT.